This TCR beta chain is from a study of T cell clonality in common variable immunodeficiency. General study results and limits: Fewer TCRbeta clones were shared among CVID subjects than controls.

Repertoires were generated with immunoSEQ multiplex PCR, while TCRdb's copy carries only in-frame clones and drops some. The sample lists 40,000 to 65,000 clones, none appearing once, the ten largest making up roughly 3.4%. This clone was observed at least ten times. Its antigen is unidentified. With the read ending 3 residues before the CDR3 end, the germline J gene is used to fill in that end. V lost 5 bases to trimming and J lost 10 bases, with 15 bases between them. This CDR3 comprises 14 residues. The germline CDR1 and CDR2 sequences are SGHTA and FQGTGA. The chain joins TRBV7-3 to TRBJ1-6, with D maybe TRBD1 (6 bases). This TCR came from a person between 18 and 75 years old in good health. The source material was peripheral blood mononuclear cells. CDR3 sequence reads: CASSVGQGKSPLHF. CDR3 bases read: TGTGCCAGCAGCGTGGGTCAGGGGAAATCACCC.